These T cell receptor beta chains were read from a single sample in a study of T cell repertoires in cytomegalovirus infection. TCRdb fed the reads into MiXCR, producing one record per CDR3 protein. The repertoire holds under 350,000 distinct CDR3 sequences, with around 10% as singletons. Sequenced input: PBMCs. These receptors were collected from a human donor in good health (CMV status not recorded). Some clones in this sample may be carry-over from other donors' samples. The CDR3 runs from the conserved cysteine through the conserved F or W. D genes are given only for firm matches. Where a row states a size, it is once, few, many or the class of an expanded clone; other rows omit it.

j_call d_call v_call clone_size cdr3_aa cdr3_nt
TRBJ2-2 TRBD1 TRBV20-1 few CSASLIQGASNTGELFF TGCAGTGCTAGCCTAATACAGGGGGCCTCGAACACCGGGGAGCTGTTTTTT
TRBJ2-3 . TRBV7-3 many CASSSSDISTDTQYF TGTGCCAGCAGCTCCTCGGACATTTCCACAGATACGCAGTATTTT
TRBJ2-3 . TRBV15 many CATSRAGTPSTDTQYF TGTGCCACCAGCAGAGCCGGGACGCCTAGCACAGATACGCAGTATTTT
TRBJ2-3 . TRBV20-1 . CSAPGAGTDTQYF TGCAGTGCCCCAGGAGCGGGTACAGATACGCAGTATTTT
TRBJ1-4 . TRBV6-5 few CASSYSGRANEKLFF TGTGCCAGCAGTTACTCTGGCAGGGCTAATGAAAAACTGTTTTTT
TRBJ2-3 TRBD2 TRBV7-2 many CASSSNSGESTDTQYF TGTGCCAGCAGCTCCAATAGCGGGGAGAGCACAGATACGCAGTATTTT
TRBJ2-5 TRBD1 TRBV5-4 many CASSQGTGEMETQYF TGTGCCAGCAGCCAAGGGACAGGGGAGATGGAGACCCAGTACTTC
TRBJ2-1 TRBD2 TRBV6-1 many CASSRLAGYNEQFF TGTGCCAGCAGTCGACTAGCGGGATACAATGAGCAGTTCTTC
TRBJ2-1 . TRBV2 few CASSDGWIEQFF TGTGCCAGCAGTGATGGGTGGATTGAGCAGTTCTTC
TRBJ2-3 TRBD1 TRBV7-2 many CASSFRTGDTDTQYF TGTGCCAGCAGCTTCCGGACAGGGGACACAGATACGCAGTATTTT
TRBJ1-2 . TRBV3-1 few CASSQQGRYTF TGTGCCAGCAGCCAACAGGGTCGCTACACCTTC
TRBJ1-2 . TRBV20-1 . CSAPEGGYGYTF TGCAGTGCACCAGAGGGCGGCTATGGCTACACCTTC
TRBJ2-3 . TRBV29-1 . CSVRTDVDTQYF TGCAGCGTTCGGACGGATGTAGATACGCAGTATTTT
TRBJ2-1 TRBD2 TRBV29-1 . CSVDYGLAGVEQFF TGCAGCGTTGACTACGGACTAGCGGGGGTTGAGCAGTTCTTC
TRBJ1-2 TRBD1 TRBV5-1 few CASTSGQGEGGYTF TGCGCCAGCACCTCGGGACAGGGAGAAGGAGGCTACACCTTC
TRBJ2-1 TRBD2 TRBV6-5 . CASSYSPSGSYNEQFF TGTGCCAGCAGTTACTCGCCTAGCGGCTCCTACAATGAGCAGTTCTTC